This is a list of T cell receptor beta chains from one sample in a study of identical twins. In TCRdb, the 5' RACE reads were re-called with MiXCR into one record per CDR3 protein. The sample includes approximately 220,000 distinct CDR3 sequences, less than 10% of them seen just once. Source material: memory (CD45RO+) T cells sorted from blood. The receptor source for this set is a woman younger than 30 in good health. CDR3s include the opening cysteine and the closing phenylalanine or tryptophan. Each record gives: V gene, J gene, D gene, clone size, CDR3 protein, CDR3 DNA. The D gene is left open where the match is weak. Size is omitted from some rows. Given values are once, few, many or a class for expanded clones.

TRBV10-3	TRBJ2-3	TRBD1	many	CAMGDRGTDTQYF	TGTGCCATGGGGGACAGGGGAACAGATACGCAGTATTTT
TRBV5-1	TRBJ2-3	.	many	CASSLSPGTDTQYF	TGCGCCAGCAGCTTGTCCCCGGGCACAGATACGCAGTATTTT
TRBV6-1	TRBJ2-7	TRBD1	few	CASSPDRIANEQYF	TGTGCCAGCAGCCCGGACAGGATAGCCAACGAGCAGTACTTC
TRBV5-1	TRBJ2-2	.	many	CASTVVLNTGELFF	TGCGCCAGCACGGTAGTCCTTAACACCGGGGAGCTGTTTTTT
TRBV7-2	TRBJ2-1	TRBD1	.	CASSYRTGGYNEQFF	TGTGCCAGCAGCTACCGGACAGGGGGCTACAATGAGCAGTTCTTC
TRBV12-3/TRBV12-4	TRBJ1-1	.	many	CASSLWAMNTEAFF	TGTGCCAGCAGTCTTTGGGCCATGAACACTGAAGCTTTCTTT
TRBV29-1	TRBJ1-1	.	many	CSVSVNTEAFF	TGCAGCGTCTCAGTAAACACTGAAGCTTTCTTT
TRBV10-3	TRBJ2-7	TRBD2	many	CAISGATSGPYEQYF	TGTGCCATCAGTGGCGCGACTAGCGGACCCTACGAGCAGTACTTC
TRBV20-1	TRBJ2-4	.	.	CSADRDLAKNIQYF	TGCAGTGCTGACAGGGACTTAGCCAAAAACATTCAGTACTTC
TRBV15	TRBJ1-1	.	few	CATSRATGTLAEAFF	TGTGCCACCAGCAGAGCGACAGGCACCCTCGCTGAAGCTTTCTTT
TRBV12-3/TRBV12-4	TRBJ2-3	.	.	CASSPTEDTQYF	TGTGCCAGCAGTCCGACAGAAGATACGCAGTATTTT
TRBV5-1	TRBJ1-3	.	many	CASSLTFSGNTIYF	TGCGCCAGCAGCTTAACCTTCTCTGGAAACACCATATATTTT
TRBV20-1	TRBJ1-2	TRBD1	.	CSASDREIYGYTF	TGCAGTGCTTCGGACAGGGAAATCTATGGCTACACCTTC
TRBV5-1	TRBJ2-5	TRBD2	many	CASSLGPQRGHQETQYF	TGCGCCAGCAGCCTGGGTCCACAGCGGGGCCACCAAGAGACCCAGTACTTC
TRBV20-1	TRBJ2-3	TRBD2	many	CSAKRGSTDTQYF	TGCAGTGCTAAGCGGGGGAGCACAGATACGCAGTATTTT
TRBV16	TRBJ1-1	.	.	CASSQTVDTEAFF	TGTGCCAGCAGCCAAACGGTGGACACTGAAGCTTTCTTT
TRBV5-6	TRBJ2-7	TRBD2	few	CASILAGSYEQYF	TGTGCCAGCATCTTAGCGGGGTCCTACGAGCAGTACTTC
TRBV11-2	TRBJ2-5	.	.	CASSLETGSKTQYF	TGTGCCAGCAGCTTAGAAACAGGGAGCAAGACCCAGTACTTC
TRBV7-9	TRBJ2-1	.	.	CASSLQRNEQFF	TGTGCCAGCAGCCTCCAGAGAAATGAGCAGTTCTTC
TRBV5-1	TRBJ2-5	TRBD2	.	CASSLGLAGPRYF	TGCGCCAGCAGCTTGGGGCTAGCGGGGCCACGGTACTTC
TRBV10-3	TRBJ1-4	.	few	CAISESKAGPEKLFF	TGTGCCATCAGTGAGTCGAAGGCAGGGCCTGAAAAACTGTTTTTT
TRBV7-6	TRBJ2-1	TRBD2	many	CASSLLGTSGYNEQFF	TGTGCCAGCAGCTTACTTGGGACTAGCGGGTACAATGAGCAGTTCTTC
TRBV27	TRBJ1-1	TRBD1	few	CASRTSTGEPEAFF	TGTGCCAGCAGAACGTCCACAGGGGAACCTGAAGCTTTCTTT
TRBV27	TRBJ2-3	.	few	CASSIRDPRRGDTQYF	TGTGCCAGCAGTATCCGGGACCCTCGACGAGGAGATACGCAGTATTTT
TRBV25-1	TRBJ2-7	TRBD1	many	CASRGQGTYEQYF	TGTGCCAGCAGAGGACAGGGAACCTACGAGCAGTACTTC
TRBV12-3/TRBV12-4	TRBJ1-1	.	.	CASSQTGRTEAFF	TGTGCCAGCAGCCAAACAGGGCGGACTGAAGCTTTCTTT
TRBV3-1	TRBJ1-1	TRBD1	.	CASSQWTGMNTEAFF	TGTGCCAGCAGCCAATGGACAGGTATGAACACTGAAGCTTTCTTT
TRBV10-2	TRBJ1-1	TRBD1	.	CASRQGIEAFF	TGCGCCAGCAGACAGGGGATTGAAGCTTTCTTT
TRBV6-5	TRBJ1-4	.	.	CASSYRVQEKLFF	TGTGCCAGCAGTTACAGGGTACAGGAAAAACTGTTTTTT
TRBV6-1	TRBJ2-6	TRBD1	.	CASGTGDGANVLTF	TGTGCCAGCGGTACAGGGGACGGGGCCAACGTCCTGACTTTC
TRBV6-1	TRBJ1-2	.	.	CASSPSGSGLGGYTF	TGTGCCAGCAGCCCGTCGGGTTCAGGGCTAGGAGGCTACACCTTC
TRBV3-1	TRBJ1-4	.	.	CASSRAPEWGVGKLFF	TGTGCCAGCAGCCGAGCACCCGAGTGGGGGGTCGGAAAACTGTTTTTT
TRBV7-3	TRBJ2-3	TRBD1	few	CASSYGTGVYDTQYF	TGTGCCAGCAGCTATGGTACAGGGGTATACGATACGCAGTATTTT
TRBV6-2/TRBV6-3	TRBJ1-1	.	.	CASSYSKDKNTEAFF	TGTGCCAGCAGTTACTCGAAGGACAAGAACACTGAAGCTTTCTTT
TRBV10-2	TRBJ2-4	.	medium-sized	CASSARGAKNIQYF	TGCGCCAGCAGTGCGCGGGGAGCCAAAAACATTCAGTACTTC
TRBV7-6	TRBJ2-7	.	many	CASSSSLKQYF	TGTGCCAGCAGCTCGAGTTTGAAGCAGTACTTC
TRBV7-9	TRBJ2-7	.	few	CASSSGDISSEQYF	TGTGCCAGCAGCTCGGGGGACATTTCTAGCGAGCAGTACTTC
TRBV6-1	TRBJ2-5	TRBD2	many	CASRLAGQETQYF	TGTGCCAGCAGGCTAGCGGGGCAAGAGACCCAGTACTTC
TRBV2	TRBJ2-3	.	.	CASSVDTQYF	TGTGCCAGCAGTGTGGATACGCAGTATTTT
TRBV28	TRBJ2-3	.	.	CASRPITDTQYF	TGTGCCAGCAGGCCCATTACAGATACGCAGTATTTT
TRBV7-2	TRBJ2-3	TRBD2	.	CASSSTSGSDTQYF	TGTGCCAGCAGCTCCACCAGCGGGAGCGATACGCAGTATTTT
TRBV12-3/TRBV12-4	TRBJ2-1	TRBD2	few	CASRSGRLGDEQFF	TGTGCCAGCAGAAGCGGGAGGCTCGGGGATGAGCAGTTCTTC
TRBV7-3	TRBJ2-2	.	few	CASSPGTLGELFF	TGTGCCAGCAGCCCTGGGACCCTAGGGGAGCTGTTTTTT
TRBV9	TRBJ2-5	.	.	CASSSRGGGMLQETQYF	TGTGCCAGCAGCTCCCGGGGAGGGGGCATGCTCCAAGAGACCCAGTACTTC
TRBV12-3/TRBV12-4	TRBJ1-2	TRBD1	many	CASSPDRGGGYTF	TGTGCCAGCAGCCCGGACAGGGGAGGCGGCTACACCTTC
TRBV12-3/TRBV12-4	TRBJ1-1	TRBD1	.	CASSFLDFTGGTEAFF	TGTGCCAGCAGTTTCCTGGACTTCACAGGGGGCACTGAAGCTTTCTTT
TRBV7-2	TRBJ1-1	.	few	CASSSKMVTEAFF	TGTGCCAGCAGCTCAAAGATGGTGACTGAAGCTTTCTTT
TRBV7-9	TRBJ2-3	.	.	CASSSRQLRSDTQYF	TGTGCCAGCAGCTCAAGACAGTTACGGAGTGATACGCAGTATTTT
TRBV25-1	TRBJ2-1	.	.	CASNGGEQFF	TGTGCCAGCAACGGGGGTGAGCAGTTCTTC
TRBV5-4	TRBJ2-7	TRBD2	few	CASSTGLQANREQYF	TGTGCCAGCAGTACGGGACTACAAGCGAATCGCGAGCAGTACTTC
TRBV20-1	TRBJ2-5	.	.	CSASGPAQETQYF	TGCAGTGCTAGCGGCCCAGCGCAAGAGACCCAGTACTTC
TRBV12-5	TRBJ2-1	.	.	CASAKGDAYNEQFF	TGTGCTAGTGCCAAGGGAGATGCCTACAATGAGCAGTTCTTC
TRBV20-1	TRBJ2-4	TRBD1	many	CSAHDRGSAKNIQYF	TGCAGTGCGCATGACAGGGGGTCAGCCAAAAACATTCAGTACTTC
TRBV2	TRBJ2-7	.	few	CASSGTALGEQYF	TGTGCCAGCAGTGGGACAGCCTTAGGGGAGCAGTACTTC
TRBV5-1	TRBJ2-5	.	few	CASSLAFVGSETQYF	TGCGCCAGCAGCTTGGCCTTTGTGGGAAGTGAGACCCAGTACTTC